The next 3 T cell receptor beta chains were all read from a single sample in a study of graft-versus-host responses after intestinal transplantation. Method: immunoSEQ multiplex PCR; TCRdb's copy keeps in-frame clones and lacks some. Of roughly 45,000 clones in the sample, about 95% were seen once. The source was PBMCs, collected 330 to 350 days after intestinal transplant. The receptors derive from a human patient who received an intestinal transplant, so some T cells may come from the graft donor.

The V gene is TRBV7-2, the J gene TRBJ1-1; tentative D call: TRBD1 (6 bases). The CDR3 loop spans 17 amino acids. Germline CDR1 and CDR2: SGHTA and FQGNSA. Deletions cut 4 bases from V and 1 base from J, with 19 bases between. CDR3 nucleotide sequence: TGTGCCAGCAGCTCAGGGCAGACAGGTCTCAAGAACACTGAAGCTTTCTTT. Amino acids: CASSSGQTGLKNTEAFF.

The CDR3 DNA reads TGCGCCAGCAGCCAAGGACACACTGAAGCTTTCTTT. Translation gives CASSQGHTEAFF. The rearrangement joins TRBV4-1 to TRBJ1-1; D is ambiguous. V lost 1 base and J lost 3, with 3 bases in between. Germline CDR1 MGHRA, CDR2 YSYEKL. The CDR3 length is 12 residues.

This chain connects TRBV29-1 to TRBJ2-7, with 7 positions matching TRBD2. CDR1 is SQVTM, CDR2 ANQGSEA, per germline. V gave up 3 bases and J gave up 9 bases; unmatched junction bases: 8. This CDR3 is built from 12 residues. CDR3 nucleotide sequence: TGCAGCGTTGAGGCCGGAGGCGGGGGGCAGTACTTC. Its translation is CSVEAGGGGQYF.